A selection of T cell receptor beta chains follows, all from one sample in a study of identical twins. One entry per CDR3 protein, called by TCRdb with MiXCR from the 5' RACE reads. The sample lists 420,000 or so distinct CDR3 sequences; roughly 18% were seen once. Input material: naive T cells sorted from blood. The receptors shown here come from a man over 45 in good health. Each CDR3 is given with its conserved first and last residue. Fields, in order: CDR3 DNA, CDR3 protein, clone size, V gene, J gene, D gene. The D gene is left open where the match is weak. Clone size is shown for a subset of rows, as once, few, many or a class of expanded clone.

CDR3nt: TGCAGTGCTAGAGATTATCCCGGGACAGGGTACGACTATGGCTACACCTTC; CDR3aa: CSARDYPGTGYDYGYTF; abundance: few; v_gene: TRBV20-1; j_gene: TRBJ1-2; d_gene: TRBD1
CDR3nt: TGTGCCAGCAGCCCCCCCCGTCTGGGTTCAACCCTTTCTGGGGCCAACGTCCTGACTTTC; CDR3aa: CASSPPRLGSTLSGANVLTF; abundance: few; v_gene: TRBV28; j_gene: TRBJ2-6; d_gene: -
CDR3nt: TGTGCCAGCAGCTCCCCGGGACCCCGCACAGATACGCAGTATTTT; CDR3aa: CASSSPGPRTDTQYF; abundance: few; v_gene: TRBV7-8; j_gene: TRBJ2-3; d_gene: -
CDR3nt: TGTGCCAGCAGCTTAGGGCTAGTGAGCTCCTACAATGAGCAGTTCTTC; CDR3aa: CASSLGLVSSYNEQFF; abundance: -; v_gene: TRBV7-2; j_gene: TRBJ2-1; d_gene: -
CDR3nt: TGTGCCAGCAGTTTACGTCTCCCCAACCCTTATGAAAAACTGTTTTTT; CDR3aa: CASSLRLPNPYEKLFF; abundance: many; v_gene: TRBV27; j_gene: TRBJ1-4; d_gene: -
CDR3nt: TGTGCCAGCAGTTATCTGGGATATGGCTACACCTTC; CDR3aa: CASSYLGYGYTF; abundance: few; v_gene: TRBV12-3/TRBV12-4; j_gene: TRBJ1-2; d_gene: -
CDR3nt: TGTGCCAGCCGACAGGGGGCGGGCTACGAGCAGTACTTC; CDR3aa: CASRQGAGYEQYF; abundance: few; v_gene: TRBV28; j_gene: TRBJ2-7; d_gene: TRBD1
CDR3nt: TGTGCCAGCAGCCAGGCGGGACTCCAAAGACCTAGCACAGATACGCAGTATTTT; CDR3aa: CASSQAGLQRPSTDTQYF; abundance: -; v_gene: TRBV12-3/TRBV12-4; j_gene: TRBJ2-3; d_gene: -
CDR3nt: TGTGCCAGCAGCGTAGCTAGGCAGGAGACCACAGATACGCAGTATTTT; CDR3aa: CASSVARQETTDTQYF; abundance: -; v_gene: TRBV9; j_gene: TRBJ2-3; d_gene: -
CDR3nt: TGCAGTGCTAGAGATCCCACTAGCGGGAGAACAAGGGAGCAGTACTTC; CDR3aa: CSARDPTSGRTREQYF; abundance: few; v_gene: TRBV20-1; j_gene: TRBJ2-7; d_gene: TRBD2
CDR3nt: TGTGCCAGCACCTCGGACAGGAGGGAGACCCAGTACTTC; CDR3aa: CASTSDRRETQYF; abundance: -; v_gene: TRBV7-9; j_gene: TRBJ2-5; d_gene: TRBD1
CDR3nt: TGTGCCAGCTATAGGACAGGGCGGGACACTGAAGCTTTCTTT; CDR3aa: CASYRTGRDTEAFF; abundance: -; v_gene: TRBV7-8; j_gene: TRBJ1-1; d_gene: TRBD1
CDR3nt: TGCGCCAGCAGCCGGGGGGGGCGGGGAAGCACAGATACGCAGTATTTT; CDR3aa: CASSRGGRGSTDTQYF; abundance: few; v_gene: TRBV4-3; j_gene: TRBJ2-3; d_gene: -
CDR3nt: TGTGCCAGCAGCTCTAGCGGGGGTAGGTCCTACGAGCAGTACTTC; CDR3aa: CASSSSGGRSYEQYF; abundance: -; v_gene: TRBV7-2; j_gene: TRBJ2-7; d_gene: TRBD2
CDR3nt: TGCAGCGTTGAAAAGGAGGAAGGCTACGAGCAGTACTTC; CDR3aa: CSVEKEEGYEQYF; abundance: many; v_gene: TRBV29-1; j_gene: TRBJ2-7; d_gene: -
CDR3nt: TGTGCCAGCAGTTTTGGGGGCAATGAGCAGTTCTTC; CDR3aa: CASSFGGNEQFF; abundance: many; v_gene: TRBV27; j_gene: TRBJ2-1; d_gene: -
CDR3nt: TGCAGTGCACCAGAGCCCTATCGGAACGAGCAGTACTTC; CDR3aa: CSAPEPYRNEQYF; abundance: -; v_gene: TRBV20-1; j_gene: TRBJ2-7; d_gene: -
CDR3nt: TGCGCCAGCAGCTCCAGGGGCAGCAATTCACCCCTCCACTTT; CDR3aa: CASSSRGSNSPLHF; abundance: many; v_gene: TRBV5-1; j_gene: TRBJ1-6; d_gene: -
CDR3nt: TGTGCCATCAGAGCCCTCCAAGCGGGGGCCTGGACTAGCACAGATACGCAGTATTTT; CDR3aa: CAIRALQAGAWTSTDTQYF; abundance: few; v_gene: TRBV10-3; j_gene: TRBJ2-3; d_gene: TRBD2
CDR3nt: TGTGCCATCAGTGAATCGGTTCTCCGCTCTGGAAACACCATATATTTT; CDR3aa: CAISESVLRSGNTIYF; abundance: -; v_gene: TRBV10-3; j_gene: TRBJ1-3; d_gene: -
CDR3nt: TGTGCCAGCAGCTTAGCGCCAGGGAACACCGGGGAGCTGTTTTTT; CDR3aa: CASSLAPGNTGELFF; abundance: -; v_gene: TRBV7-2; j_gene: TRBJ2-2; d_gene: -
CDR3nt: TGTGCCAGCAGCCTTGGGACGGGACAGGGAGGATCACCCCTCCACTTT; CDR3aa: CASSLGTGQGGSPLHF; abundance: -; v_gene: TRBV5-5; j_gene: TRBJ1-6; d_gene: TRBD1
CDR3nt: TGTGCCAGCAGTTACTCGGAGGGGGGGAGCAATCAGCCCCAGCATTTT; CDR3aa: CASSYSEGGSNQPQHF; abundance: many; v_gene: TRBV6-5; j_gene: TRBJ1-5; d_gene: -
CDR3nt: TGTGCCACCAGCAGGGTACTAGCGGGGGCTTACGAGCAGTACTTC; CDR3aa: CATSRVLAGAYEQYF; abundance: -; v_gene: TRBV15; j_gene: TRBJ2-7; d_gene: TRBD2
CDR3nt: TGTGCCAGCATCAGCGTTAGCTCCTACGAGCAGTACTTC; CDR3aa: CASISVSSYEQYF; abundance: many; v_gene: TRBV28; j_gene: TRBJ2-7; d_gene: -
CDR3nt: TGTGCCAGCAGCGCCCTAGCGGGGGCCGCAATCGAGCAGTACTTC; CDR3aa: CASSALAGAAIEQYF; abundance: many; v_gene: TRBV3-1; j_gene: TRBJ2-7; d_gene: TRBD2
CDR3nt: TGTGCCACCAGCAGATCGAGAAGTGGTCAGCCCCAGCATTTT; CDR3aa: CATSRSRSGQPQHF; abundance: -; v_gene: TRBV15; j_gene: TRBJ1-5; d_gene: -
CDR3nt: TGTGCCAGCAGCTTAAATGGTGGACTAGCGGGGGGCAAGGACGAGCAGTACTTC; CDR3aa: CASSLNGGLAGGKDEQYF; abundance: -; v_gene: TRBV11-1; j_gene: TRBJ2-7; d_gene: TRBD2
CDR3nt: TGCGCCAGCAGCCAAGATCGGGGGCCTTACGAGCAGTACTTC; CDR3aa: CASSQDRGPYEQYF; abundance: many; v_gene: TRBV4-3; j_gene: TRBJ2-7; d_gene: -
CDR3nt: TGCGCCAGCAGCCCGATGGGAGGGGACTCGAAAAACTACAATGAGCAGTTCTTC; CDR3aa: CASSPMGGDSKNYNEQFF; abundance: -; v_gene: TRBV5-1; j_gene: TRBJ2-1; d_gene: TRBD2
CDR3nt: TGTGCCAGCAGTCCCCGGACTAGCGGGTACACAGATACGCAGTATTTT; CDR3aa: CASSPRTSGYTDTQYF; abundance: few; v_gene: TRBV28; j_gene: TRBJ2-3; d_gene: TRBD2
CDR3nt: TGCAGTGCTAGAGAGAGACTCAGGGACAACCCGGCAGATACGCAGTATTTT; CDR3aa: CSARERLRDNPADTQYF; abundance: many; v_gene: TRBV20-1; j_gene: TRBJ2-3; d_gene: -
CDR3nt: TGCAGTGCTCCTCTAGCGGATTACTACGAGCAGTACTTC; CDR3aa: CSAPLADYYEQYF; abundance: few; v_gene: TRBV20-1; j_gene: TRBJ2-7; d_gene: TRBD2
CDR3nt: TGTGCCAGCAGCGAATCTCCCGGGCCAACCCGCGGCAGGGAGCAGTTCTTC; CDR3aa: CASSESPGPTRGREQFF; abundance: few; v_gene: TRBV5-6; j_gene: TRBJ2-1; d_gene: -
CDR3nt: TGCAGCGTTGAACCGGAGGGAAACACCATATATTTT; CDR3aa: CSVEPEGNTIYF; abundance: many; v_gene: TRBV29-1; j_gene: TRBJ1-3; d_gene: -
CDR3nt: TGTGCCAGCAGTTTATCGGGGCAGGAGTATAACTATGGCTACACCTTC; CDR3aa: CASSLSGQEYNYGYTF; abundance: many; v_gene: TRBV12-3/TRBV12-4; j_gene: TRBJ1-2; d_gene: -
CDR3nt: TGTGCCAGCAGCGCCGCAGGGGAGGGCGGCTACACCTTC; CDR3aa: CASSAAGEGGYTF; abundance: few; v_gene: TRBV5-6; j_gene: TRBJ1-2; d_gene: -
CDR3nt: TGTGCCACCAGCACCCTGACCCTTAGCGGGAGTTACGAGCAGTACTTC; CDR3aa: CATSTLTLSGSYEQYF; abundance: -; v_gene: TRBV15; j_gene: TRBJ2-7; d_gene: TRBD2
CDR3nt: TGTGCCAGCAGTTCCATACCGGGACAGGCCTACGAGCAGTACTTC; CDR3aa: CASSSIPGQAYEQYF; abundance: -; v_gene: TRBV6-5; j_gene: TRBJ2-7; d_gene: TRBD1
CDR3nt: TGCAGCGTTGCCCTGGGACAGGGAGCCGAGCAGTACTTC; CDR3aa: CSVALGQGAEQYF; abundance: many; v_gene: TRBV29-1; j_gene: TRBJ2-7; d_gene: TRBD1
CDR3nt: TGTGCCAGCAGTGGACTAGGGGCCGGCAATGAGCAGTTCTTC; CDR3aa: CASSGLGAGNEQFF; abundance: -; v_gene: TRBV2; j_gene: TRBJ2-1; d_gene: -
CDR3nt: TGCAGTGCTAAAGAGACCCAGTACTTC; CDR3aa: CSAKETQYF; abundance: -; v_gene: TRBV20-1; j_gene: TRBJ2-5; d_gene: -
CDR3nt: TGCAGTGCTAGGGAATCAGGGTTTACTCCGAACACTGAAGCTTTCTTT; CDR3aa: CSARESGFTPNTEAFF; abundance: -; v_gene: TRBV20-1; j_gene: TRBJ1-1; d_gene: -
CDR3nt: TGCGCCAGCAGCTTCGGGATTCAAGAGACCCAGTACTTC; CDR3aa: CASSFGIQETQYF; abundance: few; v_gene: TRBV5-1; j_gene: TRBJ2-5; d_gene: -
CDR3nt: TGTGCCAGCAGTTTAGCGCGAGGCAGGGGGCGCGGGGCTTTCTTT; CDR3aa: CASSLARGRGRGAFF; abundance: -; v_gene: TRBV12-3/TRBV12-4; j_gene: TRBJ1-1; d_gene: TRBD1
CDR3nt: TGTGCCAGCAGGAGCGGGCACTCCTACGAGCAGTACTTC; CDR3aa: CASRSGHSYEQYF; abundance: -; v_gene: TRBV2; j_gene: TRBJ2-7; d_gene: -
CDR3nt: TGTGCCATCAGTGAGTCGGACAGGGGGGTCAATCAGCCCCAGCATTTT; CDR3aa: CAISESDRGVNQPQHF; abundance: few; v_gene: TRBV10-3; j_gene: TRBJ1-5; d_gene: TRBD1
CDR3nt: TGTGCCAGCATTGGACAGGGGGCTTTGAACACTGAAGCTTTCTTT; CDR3aa: CASIGQGALNTEAFF; abundance: few; v_gene: TRBV6-2/TRBV6-3; j_gene: TRBJ1-1; d_gene: TRBD1